This TCR beta chain originates from a study of blood T cell repertoires in COVID-19 (dated by TCRdb to the early 2020s). Turning to the overall study: The collaborator samples originated in the United States, Italy and Spain and spanned the acute and convalescent phases of COVID-19. The prospective study material was composed of cDNA or gDNA derived from T cells, B-cell-depleted T cells, or PBMCs. Samples came from the ongoing ImmuneRACE study (first 160 participants) plus 1,254 subjects from 6 global collaborators. HLA class I and class II types, where available, came from metadata supplied by the sample provider rather than from assay-based typing. The sample metadata nearly always contained a de-identified subject ID, COVID-19 status, age in years and sex. The repertoires were released in a freely available public database meant as a resource for research on the immune response to SARS-CoV-2. The dataset comprised deeply sampled blood TCRbeta repertoires from subjects exposed to, actively infected with, or recovered from COVID-19. What the study reported, not specific to this receptor: The amount of clinical and demographic metadata varied by source and participant and was provided uncurated.

Turning to this clone: It has no known antigen specificity. The record has no base qualities; no much larger clone is one base away.

A second Seattle source provided samples from volunteer blood donors who had recovered from COVID-19. Each collaborating institution followed its own protocols to collect whole blood in K2EDTA tubes. For TCRbeta analysis, collaborators shipped samples as frozen whole blood, isolated PBMCs, or DNA extracted from either of those sample types. The immunoSEQ Assay, a bias-controlled multiplex PCR, was used to amplify TCRbeta CDR3 regions from genomic DNA. Processing in the source paper ran as follows. The number of nucleated cells in each sample was estimated from the amplification of reference gene primers within the assay. Sequence reads were collapsed and filtered to measure the absolute abundance of every unique TCRbeta CDR3 rearrangement. For each sample, productive Simpson clonality was calculated as the square root of Simpson's diversity index across productive rearrangements. Drawn from immuneACCESS, this table holds only the in-frame rearrangements with V and J called that TCRdb kept. Clones are partly lost; checked studies trace under half to an unresolved V gene and leave the rest unexplained. V and J calls and clone size follow that table, whereas D and trimming were derived from the DNA. The sample has about 260,000 clones on record, about 87% of them singletons. Roughly 3.9% of the sample rests with the top ten.

Trimmed from V: 0 bases; trimmed from J: 6 bases; junction bases lacking a gene match: 1. Looking up the germline V gene yields CDR1 SGHTA and CDR2 FQGTGA. The CDR3, cysteine through phenylalanine, is 14 amino acids long. Of all the DNA, just the CDR3 is kept, 42 bases in frame from base 1. The sequenced sample consisted of peripheral blood. The origin of this receptor is a man aged 55 to 70 who had recovered from COVID-19. The V and J genes are TRBV7-3 and TRBJ1-2, with 10 junctional bases fitting TRBD1. For the CDR3, the sequence is CASSLTGTGDGYTF. The DNA reads as follows: TGTGCCAGCAGCTTAACCGGGACAGGGGATGGCTACACCTTC.